The text below deals with one T cell receptor beta chain. The antigen is not known. This CDR3 comprises 15 residues. Between the trimmed V and J ends, which lost 5 bases and 2 bases, there was a span of 16 bases. TCRdb analysed the 5' RACE reads with MiXCR anew, one entry per CDR3 protein. The data contain roughly 700,000 distinct CDR3 sequences, around 20% of them singletons. The data were taken from a study of CD8 T cells in ankylosing spondylitis. Study-wide points: Characteristic of ankylosing spondylitis blood, it appeared, was a TCR beta motif comprising about 8 highly homologous variants.

The V and J genes are TRBV12-3 or TRBV12-4 and TRBJ2-7; D is tentatively TRBD1 or TRBD2 (6 bases each). Sequenced input: blood, either unsorted or a sorted T cell fraction (not recorded which). The source is a male donor with ankylosing spondylitis. CDR3 sequence (DNA): TGTGCCAGCAGTCCGCTGTGGGGGGCGGCCTACGAGCAGTACTTC. It yields the protein CASSPLWGAAYEQYF.